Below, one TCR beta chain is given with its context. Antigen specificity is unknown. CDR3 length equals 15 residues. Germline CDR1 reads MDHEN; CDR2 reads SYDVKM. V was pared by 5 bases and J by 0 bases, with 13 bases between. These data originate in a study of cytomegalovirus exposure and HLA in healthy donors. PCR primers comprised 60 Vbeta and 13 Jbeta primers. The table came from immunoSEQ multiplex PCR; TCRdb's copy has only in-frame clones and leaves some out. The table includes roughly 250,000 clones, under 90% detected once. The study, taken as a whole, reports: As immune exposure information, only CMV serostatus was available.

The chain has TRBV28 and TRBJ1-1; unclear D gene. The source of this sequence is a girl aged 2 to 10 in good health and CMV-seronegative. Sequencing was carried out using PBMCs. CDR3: CASSGGWPMNTEAFF. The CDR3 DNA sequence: TGTGCCAGCAGTGGAGGGTGGCCTATGAACACTGAAGCTTTCTTT.